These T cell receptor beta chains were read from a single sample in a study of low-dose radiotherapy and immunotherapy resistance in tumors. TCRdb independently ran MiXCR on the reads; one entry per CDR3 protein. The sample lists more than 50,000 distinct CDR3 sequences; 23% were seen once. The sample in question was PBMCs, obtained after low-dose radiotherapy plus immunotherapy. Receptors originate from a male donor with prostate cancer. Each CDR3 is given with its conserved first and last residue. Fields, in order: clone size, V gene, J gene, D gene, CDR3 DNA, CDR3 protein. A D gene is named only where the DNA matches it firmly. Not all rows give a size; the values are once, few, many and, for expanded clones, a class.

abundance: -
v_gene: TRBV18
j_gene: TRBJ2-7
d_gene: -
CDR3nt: TGTGCCAGCTCACAAGACAGCAGCTACGAGCAGTACTTC
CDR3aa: CASSQDSSYEQYF

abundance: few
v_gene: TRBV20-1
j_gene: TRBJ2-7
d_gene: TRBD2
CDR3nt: TGCAGTGCTAGAGATCGGGGATCCAGCGGGGACGAGCAGTACTTC
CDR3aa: CSARDRGSSGDEQYF

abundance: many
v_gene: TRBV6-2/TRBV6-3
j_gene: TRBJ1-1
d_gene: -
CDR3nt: TGTGCCAGCAGTTTGGCAGAGAACACTGAAGCTTTCTTT
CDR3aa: CASSLAENTEAFF

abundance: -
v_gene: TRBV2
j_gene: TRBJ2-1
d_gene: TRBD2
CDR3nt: TGTGCCAGCAGTGAAGCGATAAGCGGGGGGCCGTTTTTTCTTAGCTCCTACAATGAGCAGTTCTTC
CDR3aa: CASSEAISGGPFFLSSYNEQFF

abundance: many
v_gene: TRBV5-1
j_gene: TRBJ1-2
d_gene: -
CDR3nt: TGCGCCAGCAGCTTGGCCCCGGAGCTCCCCTATGGCTACACCTTC
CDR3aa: CASSLAPELPYGYTF

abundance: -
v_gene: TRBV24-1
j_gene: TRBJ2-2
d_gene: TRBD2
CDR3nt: TGTGCCACCAGTGACCCGGGAGCGGGAGTGGGCACCGGGGAGCTGTTTTTT
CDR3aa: CATSDPGAGVGTGELFF

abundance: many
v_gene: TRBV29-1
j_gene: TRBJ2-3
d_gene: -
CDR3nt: TGCAGCGTGCGGGCGGGACTGGGCACAGATACGCAGTATTTT
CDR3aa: CSVRAGLGTDTQYF

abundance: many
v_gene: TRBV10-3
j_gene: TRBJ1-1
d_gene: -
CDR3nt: TGTGCCATCGCGGATCTCCCGAACACTGAAGCTTTCTTT
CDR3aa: CAIADLPNTEAFF

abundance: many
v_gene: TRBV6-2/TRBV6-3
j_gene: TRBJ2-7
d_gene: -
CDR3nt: TGTGCCAGCAGCTGGACAGTAACCTACGAGCAGTACTTC
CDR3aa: CASSWTVTYEQYF

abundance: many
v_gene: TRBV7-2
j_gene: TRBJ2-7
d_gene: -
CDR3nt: TGTGCCAGCAGCGTCGACTACGAGCAGTACTTC
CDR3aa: CASSVDYEQYF

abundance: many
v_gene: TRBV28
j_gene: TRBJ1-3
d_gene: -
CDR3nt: TGTGCCAGCAGTCAACCGACAGGAAATAGCGATTTT
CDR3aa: CASSQPTGNSDF

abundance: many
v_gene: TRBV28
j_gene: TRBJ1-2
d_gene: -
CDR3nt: TGTGCCAGCAGTTTGTCCGGATTCAACTATGGCTACACCTTC
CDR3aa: CASSLSGFNYGYTF

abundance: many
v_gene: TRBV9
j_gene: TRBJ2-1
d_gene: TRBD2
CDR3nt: TGTGCCAGCAGCGTAGGAGTTTTAGGGCTAGCGGCGGACAATGAGCAGTTCTTC
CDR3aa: CASSVGVLGLAADNEQFF

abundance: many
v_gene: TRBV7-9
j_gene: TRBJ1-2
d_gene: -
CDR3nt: TGTGCCAGCAGCCCCGGGCCCTACACCTTC
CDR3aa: CASSPGPYTF

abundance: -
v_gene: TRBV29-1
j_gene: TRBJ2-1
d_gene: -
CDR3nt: TGCAGCGTGGGGCAGGGTAGCGATGAGCAGTTCTTC
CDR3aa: CSVGQGSDEQFF

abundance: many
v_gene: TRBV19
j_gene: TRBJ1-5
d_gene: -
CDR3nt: TGTGCCAGTAGTATACGGGGCTGGGGTCAGCCCCAGCATTTT
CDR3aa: CASSIRGWGQPQHF

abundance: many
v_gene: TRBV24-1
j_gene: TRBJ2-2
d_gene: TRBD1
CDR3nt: TGTGCCACCAGTGATTCGGACAGGAAGACCGGGGAGCTGTTTTTT
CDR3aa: CATSDSDRKTGELFF

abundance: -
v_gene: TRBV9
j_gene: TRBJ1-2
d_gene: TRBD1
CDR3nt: TGTGCCAGCAGCACCTTCGACAGGGTGGGGAACTATGGCTACACCTTC
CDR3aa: CASSTFDRVGNYGYTF

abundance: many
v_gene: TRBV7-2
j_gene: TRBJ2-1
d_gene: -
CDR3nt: TGTGCCAGCAGGGCGGACGGAGACTCCTACAATGAGCAGTTCTTC
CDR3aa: CASRADGDSYNEQFF

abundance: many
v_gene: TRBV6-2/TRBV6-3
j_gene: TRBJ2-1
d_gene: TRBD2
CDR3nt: TGTGCCAGCAGTACCACGACTAGCGGGGGGGATTACAATGAGCAGTTCTTC
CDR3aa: CASSTTTSGGDYNEQFF

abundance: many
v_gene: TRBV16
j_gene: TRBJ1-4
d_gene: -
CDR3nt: TGTGCCAGCAGCCAGTCGCGATCAACTAATGAAAAACTGTTTTTT
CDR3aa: CASSQSRSTNEKLFF

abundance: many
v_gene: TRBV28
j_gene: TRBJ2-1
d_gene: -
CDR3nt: TGTGCCAGCAGAACCCAACTGTGGGCAGGCTCCTACAATGAGCAGTTCTTC
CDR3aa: CASRTQLWAGSYNEQFF

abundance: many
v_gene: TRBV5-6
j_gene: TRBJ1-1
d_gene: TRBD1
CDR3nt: TGTGCCAGCAGCCCCGACAGGGACACTGAAGCTTTCTTT
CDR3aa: CASSPDRDTEAFF

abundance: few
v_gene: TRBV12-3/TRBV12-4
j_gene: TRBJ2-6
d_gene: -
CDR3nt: TGTGCCAGCGGGAGTAGTACCCAAGACTCTGGGGCCAACGTCCTGACTTTC
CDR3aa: CASGSSTQDSGANVLTF

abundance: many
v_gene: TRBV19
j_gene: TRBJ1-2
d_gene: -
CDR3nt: TGTGCCAGTAGTATTCGGGGGGCGCGTGGCTACACCTTC
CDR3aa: CASSIRGARGYTF

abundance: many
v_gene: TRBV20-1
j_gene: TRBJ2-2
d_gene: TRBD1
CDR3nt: TGCAGTGCTAGAGATCGGGACAGGGGGGGCTCCGGGGAGCTGTTTTTT
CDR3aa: CSARDRDRGGSGELFF

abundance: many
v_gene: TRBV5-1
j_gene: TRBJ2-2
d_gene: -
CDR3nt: TGCGCCAGCAGCTCCGCCCAGACGAACACCGGGGAGCTGTTTTTT
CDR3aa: CASSSAQTNTGELFF